What follows are 9 T cell receptor beta chains derived from one specimen sequenced in a study of blood T cells in healthy people across ages. Through a sample-barcoded 5' primer and a J-beta primer mix, a second PCR was run for roughly 7 to 11 cycles. TCRdb recomputed calls from the 5' RACE reads with MiXCR, one row per CDR3 protein. The sample holds around 1,500,000 distinct CDR3 sequences; 35% to 45% are singletons and the top ten take under 8%. Sequenced: blood. The receptors originated from a woman aged 18-29 years in good health.

V is TRBV10-3 and J is TRBJ1-1, with a tentative D call TRBD1 (5 bases). This CDR3 region has 14 residues. Germline V gives CDR1 ENHRY, CDR2 SYGVKD. Trimming cost V 3 bases and J 5 bases, with 13 bases left between them. CDR3 loop: CAISENRDGTEAFF. CDR3 nucleotide sequence: TGTGCCATCAGTGAAAATCGGGACGGGACTGAAGCTTTCTTT.

The chain links TRBV10-3 to TRBJ1-1; D ambiguous. CDR1 ENHRY and CDR2 SYGVKD come from the germline V gene. Trimming shortened V by 10 bases and J by 0 bases, and 12 bases separated the two germline ends. The CDR3 consists of 13 residues. CDR3 region: CATEGAMNTEAFF. The CDR3 DNA follows: TGTGCCACTGAGGGAGCTATGAACACTGAAGCTTTCTTT.

The chain is built from TRBV20-1 and TRBJ2-5, with 12 bases lining up with TRBD1. The closer fit of TRBJ2-7 to the DNA end suggests the J call may be wrong. From germline, CDR1 is DFQATT and CDR2 SNEGSKA (reference sequence). The CDR3 has 17 amino acids. The CDR3, as DNA: TGCAGTGCTAGAGAATTCGCCGGGACAGGGGGCGTCTACGAGCAGTACTTC. It is translated as CSAREFAGTGGVYEQYF.

The J gene is TRBJ2-7, the V gene TRBV29-1, with TRBD2 as a possible D gene (5 bases). Germline CDR1 reads SQVTM; CDR2 reads ANQGSEA. V was trimmed by 3 bases and J by 1 base, leaving 13 bases between them. The CDR3 is 14 residues long. In nucleotides, the CDR3 is TGCAGCGTTGAGTCGGGGATTGGGTCCTACGAGCAGTACTTC. As protein: CSVESGIGSYEQYF.

The table lists this clonotype with a few counts. The chain joins TRBV20-1 to TRBJ2-3; D may be TRBD2 (6 bases). Deletions cut 6 bases from V and 0 bases from J, with 19 bases between. The CDR3 extends over 16 amino acids. Germline values: CDR1 DFQATT, CDR2 SNEGSKA (reference sequence). The CDR3 here is CSANPAAGPSTDTQYF. The CDR3 DNA sequence: TGCAGTGCCAACCCCGCGGCGGGACCTAGCACAGATACGCAGTATTTT.

The chain is built from TRBV12-3 or TRBV12-4 and TRBJ2-3; D is unresolved. The V end lost 3 bases, the J end lost 4 bases, and 14 bases lay between the germline ends. The CDR3 contains 15 residues. Here the CDR3 DNA reads TGTGCCAGCAGTTTTAGGGTCTCCGATTCAGATACGCAGTATTTT. Translating it yields CASSFRVSDSDTQYF.

The rearrangement joins TRBV20-1 to TRBJ2-1, with a tentative D call TRBD2 (5 bases). Germline CDR1 and CDR2: DFQATT and SNEGSKA (reference sequence). V was cut by 3 bases and J by 10 bases, with 19 bases left in between. The CDR3 consists of 14 residues. CDR3 DNA sequence: TGCAGTGCTAGGAAGGGAGTTCAGTCGAGGGAGCAGTTCTTC. It encodes CSARKGVQSREQFF.

The chain uses TRBV10-3 and TRBJ1-2; D is ambiguous. V was pared by 0 bases and J by 7 bases, with 12 bases between. Per germline, CDR1 ENHRY and CDR2 SYGVKD. The CDR3 has 14 amino acids. CDR3 in DNA: TGTGCCATCAGTGAGTCTAGGGCTGATCGTGGCTACACCTTC. Translated: CAISESRADRGYTF.

The chain joins TRBV24-1 to TRBJ2-1, with no clear D. The CDR3 length is 13 residues. Germline CDR1 and CDR2: KGHDR and SFDVKD. With 7 bases removed from V and 3 bases from J, the gap between germline ends came to 9 bases. The DNA for the CDR3 is TGTGCCACCAGGACGCGGTACTACAATGAGCAGTTCTTC. It codes for CATRTRYYNEQFF.